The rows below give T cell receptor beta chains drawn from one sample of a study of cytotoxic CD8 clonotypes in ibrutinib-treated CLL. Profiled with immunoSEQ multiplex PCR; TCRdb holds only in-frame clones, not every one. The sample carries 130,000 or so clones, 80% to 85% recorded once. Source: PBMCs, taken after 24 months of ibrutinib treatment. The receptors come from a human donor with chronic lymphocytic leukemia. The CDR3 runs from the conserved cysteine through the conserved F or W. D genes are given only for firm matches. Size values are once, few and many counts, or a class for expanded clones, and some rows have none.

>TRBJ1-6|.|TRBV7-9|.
TGTGCCAGCAGCACGCAGGGTTTCGATTCACCCCTCCACTTT
CASSTQGFDSPLHF
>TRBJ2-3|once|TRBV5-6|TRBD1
TGTGCCAGCAGCATGGGACAGGGCACAGATACGCAGTATTTT
CASSMGQGTDTQYF
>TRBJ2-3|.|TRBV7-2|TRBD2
TGTGCCAGCAGCCCTAGGGTAGCGGGGGGATGGGCAGATACGCAGTATTTT
CASSPRVAGGWADTQYF
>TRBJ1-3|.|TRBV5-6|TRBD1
TGTGCCAGCAGCTTGGGTCTCGACAGGGTTGGAAACACCATATATTTT
CASSLGLDRVGNTIYF
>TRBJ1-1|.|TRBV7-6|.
TGTGCCAGCAGCTTACGGACGAACACTGAAGCTTTCTTT
CASSLRTNTEAFF
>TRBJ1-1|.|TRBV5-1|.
TGCGCCAGCAGCTTGTGGAATAGGGGCTTGAACACTGAAGCTTTCTTT
CASSLWNRGLNTEAFF
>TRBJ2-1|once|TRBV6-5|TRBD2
TGTGCCAGCCGCCGGGGGGGACTCCAGTTCTTC
CASRRGGLQFF
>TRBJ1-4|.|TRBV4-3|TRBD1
TGCGCCAGCAGCCCGGACAGGGGGTATGAAAAACTGTTTTTT
CASSPDRGYEKLFF
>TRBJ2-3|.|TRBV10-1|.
TGCGCCAGCAGTGGTCGGACAGTCGCCGATACGCAGTATTTT
CASSGRTVADTQYF
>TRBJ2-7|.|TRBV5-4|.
TGTGCCAGCAGCCCTACTCTAGGCAGCTCCTACGAGCAGTACTTC
CASSPTLGSSYEQYF
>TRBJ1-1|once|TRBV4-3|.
TGCGCCAGCAGCCAAGCGGGGGGGTCTGAAGCTTTCTTT
CASSQAGGSEAFF
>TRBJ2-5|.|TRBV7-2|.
TGTGCCAGCAGCTTAGGACAGATGCGAGAGACCCAGTACTTC
CASSLGQMRETQYF
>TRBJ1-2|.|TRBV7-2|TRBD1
TGTGCCAGCAGCTTAGGAGCCGAGCACAGGGGATGGAGCTATGGCTACACCTTC
CASSLGAEHRGWSYGYTF
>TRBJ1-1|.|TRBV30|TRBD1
TGTGCCTGGAGAGAGCCGGGACAGGGGAACACTGAAGCTTTCTTT
CAWREPGQGNTEAFF
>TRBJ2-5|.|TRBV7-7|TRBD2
TGTGCCAGCAGCTTAAGGCGGGGGGGCAAAGAGACCCAGTACTTC
CASSLRRGGKETQYF
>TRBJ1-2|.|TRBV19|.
TGTGCCAGTACCCCGGGGGGACCAGATAACTATGGCTACACCTTC
CASTPGGPDNYGYTF
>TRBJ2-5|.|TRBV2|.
TGTGCCAGTGGGGGGCGGGGGTCGGAGACCCAGTACTTC
CASGGRGSETQYF
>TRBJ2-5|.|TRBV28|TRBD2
TGTGCCAGCAGTATACTTAGCGGGGGGGCCTTTCCAGAGACCCAGTACTTC
CASSILSGGAFPETQYF
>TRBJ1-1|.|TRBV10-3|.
TGTGCCATCACCCCCGCCCAGGCAGGCACTGAAGCTTTCTTT
CAITPAQAGTEAFF
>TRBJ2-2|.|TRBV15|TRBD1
TGTGCCACCAGCAGAGACCTGGGACAGGGAAGCAACACCGGGGAGCTGTTTTTT
CATSRDLGQGSNTGELFF
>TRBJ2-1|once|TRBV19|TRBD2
TGTGCCAGTAGTCTCGGACTAGCGGGGAGCTCCTACAATGAGCAGTTCTTC
CASSLGLAGSSYNEQFF
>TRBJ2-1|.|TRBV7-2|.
TGTGCCAGCAGCCACCAGGCCGGGGGCTATGAGCAGTTCTTC
CASSHQAGGYEQFF
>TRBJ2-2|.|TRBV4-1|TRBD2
TGCGCCAGCAGCTACGGACTAGCGGGGGCGAACACCGGGGAGCTGTTTTTT
CASSYGLAGANTGELFF
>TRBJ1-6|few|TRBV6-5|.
TGTGCCAGCAGTTATATTAGGGGCGATAATTCACCCCTCCACTTT
CASSYIRGDNSPLHF
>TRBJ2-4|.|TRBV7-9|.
TGTGCCAGCGGGGGGAACATTCAGTACTTC
CASGGNIQYF
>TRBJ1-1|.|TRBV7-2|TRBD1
TGTGCCAGCAGCTTACGTACCCCAGCAGGTTGGCGGGACAGGAGATATTTT
CASSLRTPAGWRDRRYF
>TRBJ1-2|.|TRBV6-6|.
TGTGCCAGCAGTTACTCTGGCTTTCTCAACTATGGCTACACCTTC
CASSYSGFLNYGYTF
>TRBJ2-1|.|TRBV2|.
TGTGCCAGCCGGTGGACAGCGGCCAGCGATGAGCAGTTCTTC
CASRWTAASDEQFF
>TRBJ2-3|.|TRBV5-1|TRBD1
TGCGCCAGCAGCAAACACAGACAGGGCAATTCTCATACGCAGTATTTT
CASSKHRQGNSHTQYF
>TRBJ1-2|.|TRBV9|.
TGTGCCAGCAGCGCTTCTCATACTTCCGAAAGGGTCTATGGCTACACCTTC
CASSASHTSERVYGYTF
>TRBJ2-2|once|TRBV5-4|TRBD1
TGTGCCAGCAGCGATCCGGGACAGGGGGTTAACACCGGGGAGCTGTTTTTT
CASSDPGQGVNTGELFF